Each of the 8 T cell receptor beta chains below was sequenced from the same sample in a study of Graves' ophthalmopathy and Graves' hyperthyroidism. The authors amplified TCR beta CDR3 regions, and they did so from RNA transcripts for repertoire sequencing. HTBI-primed first-round RT-PCR preceded second-round multiplex PCR. TCRdb used MiXCR to reprocess the multiplex PCR reads, holding one entry per CDR3 protein. The profile shows 500,000 to 700,000 distinct CDR3 sequences, 22% of them singletons. Material for sequencing was peripheral blood. These TCRs come from a woman between 18 and 29 years old with stable Graves' hyperthyroidism. Some clones in this sample may be carry-over from other donors' samples.

This clonotype was seen many times. The chain recombines TRBV10-3 with TRBJ1-5, with TRBD1 matching over 7 bases. CDR3 length: 15 residues. V dropped 2 bases and J dropped 4; count of bases not matched to a gene: 5. Germline-derived CDR1 and CDR2 are ENHRY and SYGVKD. CDR3 protein: CAISEGQGVNQPQHF. In DNA form, the CDR3 reads TGTGCCATCAGTGAGGGGCAGGGGGTAAATCAGCCCCAGCATTTT.

The genes are TRBV2 and TRBJ1-1; D not certain. CDR3 size: 13 residues. CDR1 and CDR2 (germline): SNHLY, FYNNEI. Trimming took 6 bases from V and 1 from J, leaving 9 bases between them. The CDR3 loop reads CASRKDRNTEAFF. The CDR3 nucleotides are TGTGCCAGCAGGAAGGATAGGAACACTGAAGCTTTCTTT.

This clonotype was seen ten or more times. CDR3 nucleotide sequence: TGTGCCAGCAGCTTGGGCAGGGATGATTCACCCCTCCACTTT. Its translation: CASSLGRDDSPLHF. The chain joins TRBV7-9 to TRBJ1-6; D perhaps matches TRBD1 (5 bases). The CDR3 sequence is 14 residues long. V was shortened by 3 bases and J by 8 bases, with 11 bases between the two germline ends. CDR1 SEHNR and CDR2 FQNEAQ come from the germline V gene (reference sequence).

This clonotype was picked up many times. The chain is built from TRBV19 and TRBJ1-5; TRBD1 is a possible D gene (5 bases). The V end lost 5 bases, the J end lost 0 bases, and 11 bases lay between the germline ends. CDR3 length: 15 residues. Germline CDR1 reads LNHDA; CDR2 reads SQIVND (reference sequence). The CDR3 spells CASSEGAYSNQPQHF. The CDR3 DNA follows: TGTGCCAGTAGTGAAGGGGCTTATAGCAATCAGCCCCAGCATTTT.

This clonotype was seen once. The junction and the germline gene differ at one end; a read error may be behind it. This chain's CDR3 is CASSLGQQLNHGYTF. CDR3 DNA: TGTGCCAGCAGTCTGGGACAGCAGCTTAACCATGGCTACACCTTC. The rearrangement joins TRBV6-2 or TRBV6-3 to TRBJ1-2; 7 bases are shared with TRBD1. The germline V gene encodes CDR1 MNHEY and CDR2 SVGEGT. The CDR3 totals 15 residues.

This clonotype was detected a few times. The chain links TRBV3-1 to TRBJ1-1; D not resolved. CDR1 is LGHDT, CDR2 YNNKEL, per germline (reference sequence). The CDR3 runs 14 residues. The V gene lost 1 base and the J gene lost 1 base, with 7 bases spanning the gap. The CDR3 sequence is CASSQVSSNTEAFF. Here the CDR3 DNA reads TGTGCCAGCAGCCAAGTCTCATCGAACACTGAAGCTTTCTTT.

This clonotype was recorded at least ten times. The chain employs TRBV7-9 and TRBJ2-7; possible D gene TRBD1, 6 bases. The CDR3 extends over 14 amino acids. V dropped 6 bases and J dropped 0 bases, with 12 bases sitting between them. Germline V gives CDR1 SEHNR, CDR2 FQNEAQ (reference sequence). The DNA of the CDR3 is TGTGCCAGCAGGTCGACAGGCGTCTCCTACGAGCAGTACTTC. As protein: CASRSTGVSYEQYF.

V is TRBV7-9 and J is TRBJ1-1; TRBD1 agrees at 7 bases. V trimming: 5 bases; J trimming: 4 bases; junction bases outside the gene matches: 7. This CDR3 spans 14 amino acids. Germline V CDR1 and CDR2: SEHNR, FQNEAQ (reference sequence). In DNA form, the CDR3 reads TGTGCCAGCAGCGTAGGACAGGCTAGCACTGAAGCTTTCTTT. Protein: CASSVGQASTEAFF.